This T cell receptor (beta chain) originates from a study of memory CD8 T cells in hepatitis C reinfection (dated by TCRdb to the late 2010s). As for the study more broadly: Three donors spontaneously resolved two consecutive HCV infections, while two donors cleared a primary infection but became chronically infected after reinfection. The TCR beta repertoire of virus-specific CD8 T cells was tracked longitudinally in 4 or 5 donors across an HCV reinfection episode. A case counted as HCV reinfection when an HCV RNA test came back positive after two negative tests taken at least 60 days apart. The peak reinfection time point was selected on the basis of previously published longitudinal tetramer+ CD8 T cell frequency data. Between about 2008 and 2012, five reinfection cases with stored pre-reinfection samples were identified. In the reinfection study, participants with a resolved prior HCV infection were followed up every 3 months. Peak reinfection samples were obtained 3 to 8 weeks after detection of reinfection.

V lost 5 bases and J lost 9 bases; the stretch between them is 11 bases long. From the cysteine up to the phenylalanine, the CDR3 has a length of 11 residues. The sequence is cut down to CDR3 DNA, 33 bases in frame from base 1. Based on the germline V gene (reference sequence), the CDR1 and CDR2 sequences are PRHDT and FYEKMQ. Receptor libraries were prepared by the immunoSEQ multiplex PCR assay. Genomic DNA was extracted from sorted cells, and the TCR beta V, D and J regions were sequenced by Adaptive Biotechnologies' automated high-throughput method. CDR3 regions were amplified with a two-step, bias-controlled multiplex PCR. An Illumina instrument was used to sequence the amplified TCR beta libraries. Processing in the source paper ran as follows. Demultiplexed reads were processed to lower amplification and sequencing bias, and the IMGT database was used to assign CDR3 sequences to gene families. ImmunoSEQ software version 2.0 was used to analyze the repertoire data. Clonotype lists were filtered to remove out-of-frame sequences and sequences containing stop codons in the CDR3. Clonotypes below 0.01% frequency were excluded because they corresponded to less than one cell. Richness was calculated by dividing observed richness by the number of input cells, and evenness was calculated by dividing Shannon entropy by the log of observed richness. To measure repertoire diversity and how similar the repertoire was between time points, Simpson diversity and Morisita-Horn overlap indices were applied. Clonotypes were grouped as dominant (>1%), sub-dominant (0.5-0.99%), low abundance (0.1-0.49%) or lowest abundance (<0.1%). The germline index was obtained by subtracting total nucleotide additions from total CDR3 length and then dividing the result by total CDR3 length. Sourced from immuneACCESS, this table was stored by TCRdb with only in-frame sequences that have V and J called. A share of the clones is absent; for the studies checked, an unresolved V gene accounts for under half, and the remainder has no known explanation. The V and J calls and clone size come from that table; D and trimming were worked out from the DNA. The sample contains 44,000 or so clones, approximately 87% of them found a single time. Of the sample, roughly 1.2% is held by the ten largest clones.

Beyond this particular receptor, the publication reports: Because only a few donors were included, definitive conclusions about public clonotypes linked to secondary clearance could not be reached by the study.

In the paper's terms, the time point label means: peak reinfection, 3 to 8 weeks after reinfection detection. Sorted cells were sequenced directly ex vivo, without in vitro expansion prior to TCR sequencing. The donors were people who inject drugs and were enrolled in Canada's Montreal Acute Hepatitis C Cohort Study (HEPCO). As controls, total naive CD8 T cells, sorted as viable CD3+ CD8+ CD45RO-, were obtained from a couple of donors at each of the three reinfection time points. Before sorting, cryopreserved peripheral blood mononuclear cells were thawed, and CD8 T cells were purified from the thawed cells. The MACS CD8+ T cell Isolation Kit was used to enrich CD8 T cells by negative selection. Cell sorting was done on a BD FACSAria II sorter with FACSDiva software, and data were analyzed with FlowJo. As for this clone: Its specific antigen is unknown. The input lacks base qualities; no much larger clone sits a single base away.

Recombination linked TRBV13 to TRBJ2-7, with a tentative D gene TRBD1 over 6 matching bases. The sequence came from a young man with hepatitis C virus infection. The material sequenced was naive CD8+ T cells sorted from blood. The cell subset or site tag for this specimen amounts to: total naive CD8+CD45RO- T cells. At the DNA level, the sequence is TGTGCCAGCAGCGGCCACAGGGTGCAGTACTTC. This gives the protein CASSGHRVQYF.